These T cell receptor beta chains were read from a single sample in a study of blood T cell repertoires in COVID-19. Assay used: immunoSEQ multiplex PCR; TCRdb lists only in-frame clones, some missing. The data hold around 180,000 clones, with 84% observed a single time. The source material was PBMCs or T cells enriched from blood (not recorded which). The receptors were gathered from a man between 50 and 59 years old who had recovered from COVID-19. The CDR3 runs from the conserved cysteine through the conserved F or W. The D gene is left open where the match is weak. Size values are once, few and many counts, or a class for expanded clones, and some rows have none.

clone size: -; J gene: TRBJ1-1; D gene: -; V gene: TRBV27; CDR3 protein: CASRGTPNTEAFF; CDR3 DNA: TGTGCCAGCAGGGGGACACCGAACACTGAAGCTTTCTTT
clone size: -; J gene: TRBJ1-5; D gene: -; V gene: TRBV27; CDR3 protein: CASSSLWETVGNQPQHF; CDR3 DNA: TGTGCCAGCAGCTCCCTCTGGGAGACCGTGGGGAATCAGCCCCAGCATTTT
clone size: -; J gene: TRBJ2-7; D gene: -; V gene: TRBV19; CDR3 protein: CASSIAWGDSYEQYF; CDR3 DNA: TGTGCCAGTAGTATAGCATGGGGCGACTCCTACGAGCAGTACTTC
clone size: -; J gene: TRBJ1-2; D gene: -; V gene: TRBV7-2; CDR3 protein: CASSLDRTPGSYTF; CDR3 DNA: TGTGCCAGCAGCTTAGACAGGACCCCTGGAAGCTACACCTTC
clone size: -; J gene: TRBJ2-5; D gene: -; V gene: TRBV12-3/TRBV12-4; CDR3 protein: CASSLGETQYF; CDR3 DNA: TGTGCCAGCAGTCTCGGGGAGACCCAGTACTTC
clone size: few; J gene: TRBJ1-1; D gene: -; V gene: TRBV4-1; CDR3 protein: CASSPLLRNTEAFF; CDR3 DNA: TGCGCCAGCAGCCCCCTTCTAAGAAACACTGAAGCTTTCTTT
clone size: -; J gene: TRBJ2-2; D gene: TRBD1; V gene: TRBV9; CDR3 protein: CASSVVRTGNTGELFF; CDR3 DNA: TGTGCCAGCAGCGTAGTGAGGACAGGGAACACCGGGGAGCTGTTTTTT
clone size: -; J gene: TRBJ2-5; D gene: -; V gene: TRBV7-9; CDR3 protein: CASSLYRQETQYF; CDR3 DNA: TGTGCCAGCAGCTTATACAGGCAAGAGACCCAGTACTTC
clone size: -; J gene: TRBJ1-6; D gene: TRBD1; V gene: TRBV5-5; CDR3 protein: CASSPRQGTSPLHF; CDR3 DNA: TGTGCCAGCAGCCCCAGACAGGGGACTTCACCCCTCCACTTT
clone size: -; J gene: TRBJ2-3; D gene: -; V gene: TRBV5-1; CDR3 protein: CASSIGLPTDTQYF; CDR3 DNA: TGCGCCAGCAGCATTGGACTACCTACCGATACGCAGTATTTT
clone size: -; J gene: TRBJ1-6; D gene: -; V gene: TRBV4-3; CDR3 protein: CASSQDPGNSPLHF; CDR3 DNA: TGCGCCAGCAGCCAAGATCCCGGGAATTCACCCCTCCACTTT
clone size: -; J gene: TRBJ1-5; D gene: -; V gene: TRBV30; CDR3 protein: CAWSLQGVEPQHF; CDR3 DNA: TGTGCCTGGAGTCTACAGGGAGTTGAGCCCCAGCATTTT
clone size: -; J gene: TRBJ1-1; D gene: -; V gene: TRBV30; CDR3 protein: CAWSDRPNTEAFF; CDR3 DNA: TGTGCCTGGAGTGACAGGCCAAACACTGAAGCTTTCTTT
clone size: -; J gene: TRBJ1-2; D gene: -; V gene: TRBV5-1; CDR3 protein: CASSLDRSGYYGYTF; CDR3 DNA: TGCGCCAGCAGCTTGGACAGGTCTGGGTACTATGGCTACACCTTC
clone size: -; J gene: TRBJ1-2; D gene: -; V gene: TRBV5-6; CDR3 protein: CASSSEGGSYGYTF; CDR3 DNA: TGTGCCAGCAGCTCGGAGGGGGGGTCCTATGGCTACACCTTC
clone size: -; J gene: TRBJ1-2; D gene: -; V gene: TRBV9; CDR3 protein: CASSADTAYGYTF; CDR3 DNA: TGTGCCAGCAGCGCGGACACCGCCTATGGCTACACCTTC
clone size: -; J gene: TRBJ1-4; D gene: -; V gene: TRBV2; CDR3 protein: CASSEGGPRVGRLFF; CDR3 DNA: TGTGCCAGCAGTGAAGGAGGCCCCAGGGTCGGTCGGCTGTTTTTT
clone size: few; J gene: TRBJ1-6; D gene: TRBD1; V gene: TRBV5-1; CDR3 protein: CASSNGTVNSPLHF; CDR3 DNA: TGCGCCAGCAGCAACGGGACAGTCAATTCACCCCTCCACTTT
clone size: -; J gene: TRBJ2-1; D gene: TRBD2; V gene: TRBV5-1; CDR3 protein: CASSLAGGRYEQFF; CDR3 DNA: TGCGCCAGCAGCTTAGCGGGGGGGAGGTATGAGCAGTTCTTC
clone size: once; J gene: TRBJ1-2; D gene: TRBD1; V gene: TRBV28; CDR3 protein: CASSPQGKYGYTF; CDR3 DNA: TGTGCCAGCAGTCCACAGGGGAAGTATGGCTACACCTTC
clone size: -; J gene: TRBJ1-2; D gene: TRBD1; V gene: TRBV5-1; CDR3 protein: CASSSGQLNYGYTF; CDR3 DNA: TGCGCCAGCAGCTCGGGACAGCTTAACTATGGCTACACCTTC
clone size: -; J gene: TRBJ1-6; D gene: TRBD1; V gene: TRBV19; CDR3 protein: CASSAIQGSGSPLHF; CDR3 DNA: TGTGCCAGTAGTGCGATACAGGGGAGCGGGTCACCCCTCCACTTT
clone size: -; J gene: TRBJ2-2; D gene: -; V gene: TRBV2; CDR3 protein: CASRRPGTGELFF; CDR3 DNA: TGTGCCAGCAGGAGACCGGGCACCGGGGAGCTGTTTTTT
clone size: once; J gene: TRBJ2-5; D gene: TRBD2; V gene: TRBV28; CDR3 protein: CASSPPSGEQETQYF; CDR3 DNA: TGTGCCAGCAGTCCTCCTAGCGGGGAGCAAGAGACCCAGTACTTC
clone size: -; J gene: TRBJ2-1; D gene: TRBD1; V gene: TRBV6-5; CDR3 protein: CASKGSTGVYNEQFF; CDR3 DNA: TGTGCCAGCAAAGGGAGCACAGGGGTATACAATGAGCAGTTCTTC
clone size: -; J gene: TRBJ1-1; D gene: TRBD1; V gene: TRBV7-8; CDR3 protein: CASSPSRDRGGSEAFF; CDR3 DNA: TGTGCCAGCAGCCCGTCCCGGGACAGGGGAGGTTCCGAAGCTTTCTTT
clone size: -; J gene: TRBJ1-4; D gene: TRBD1; V gene: TRBV7-9; CDR3 protein: CASSSEGGPEKLFF; CDR3 DNA: TGTGCCAGCAGCTCAGAAGGGGGCCCTGAAAAACTGTTTTTT
clone size: few; J gene: TRBJ2-3; D gene: TRBD1; V gene: TRBV4-1; CDR3 protein: CASSQETGLDTQYF; CDR3 DNA: TGCGCCAGCAGCCAGGAGACAGGGTTGGATACGCAGTATTTT
clone size: -; J gene: TRBJ1-6; D gene: -; V gene: TRBV4-3; CDR3 protein: CASSLGWGQSPLHF; CDR3 DNA: TGCGCCAGCAGCCTCGGGTGGGGGCAGTCCCCCCTCCACTTT
clone size: -; J gene: TRBJ2-3; D gene: TRBD2; V gene: TRBV3-1/TRBV3-2; CDR3 protein: CASSQMLAGQDTQYF; CDR3 DNA: TGTGCCAGCAGCCAAATGCTAGCGGGGCAAGATACGCAGTATTTT
clone size: -; J gene: TRBJ1-2; D gene: -; V gene: TRBV6-6; CDR3 protein: CASNAGAYGYTF; CDR3 DNA: TGTGCCAGCAATGCAGGGGCCTATGGCTACACCTTC
clone size: -; J gene: TRBJ2-7; D gene: TRBD1; V gene: TRBV6-2/TRBV6-3; CDR3 protein: CASSLQGTNAYEQYF; CDR3 DNA: TGTGCCAGCAGTTTACAGGGGACCAACGCCTACGAGCAGTACTTC
clone size: -; J gene: TRBJ1-2; D gene: -; V gene: TRBV5-4; CDR3 protein: CASSLRDVDYGYTF; CDR3 DNA: TGTGCCAGCAGCTTGCGGGATGTGGACTATGGCTACACCTTC
clone size: -; J gene: TRBJ2-7; D gene: TRBD2; V gene: TRBV4-3; CDR3 protein: CASSQAQGGTYEQYF; CDR3 DNA: TGCGCCAGCAGCCAAGCCCAGGGAGGGACCTACGAGCAGTACTTC
clone size: -; J gene: TRBJ2-7; D gene: TRBD2; V gene: TRBV5-4; CDR3 protein: CASSLGWPGGRTYEQYF; CDR3 DNA: TGTGCCAGCAGCTTGGGCTGGCCGGGGGGTCGAACCTACGAGCAGTACTTC
clone size: -; J gene: TRBJ1-1; D gene: -; V gene: TRBV12-5; CDR3 protein: CASGLGDMLSNEAFF; CDR3 DNA: TGTGCTAGTGGTTTGGGGGACATGCTAAGTAATGAAGCTTTCTTT
clone size: -; J gene: TRBJ2-7; D gene: TRBD1; V gene: TRBV10-3; CDR3 protein: CALGRGGGEQYF; CDR3 DNA: TGTGCCTTGGGGCGAGGGGGCGGGGAGCAGTACTTC
clone size: -; J gene: TRBJ1-5; D gene: -; V gene: TRBV19; CDR3 protein: CASSIWEFKSNQPQHF; CDR3 DNA: TGTGCCAGTAGTATATGGGAGTTTAAGAGCAATCAGCCCCAGCATTTT
clone size: once; J gene: TRBJ1-3; D gene: -; V gene: TRBV6-1; CDR3 protein: CASSELGNTIYF; CDR3 DNA: TGTGCCAGCAGTGAACTAGGAAACACCATATATTTT
clone size: -; J gene: TRBJ1-5; D gene: -; V gene: TRBV24-1; CDR3 protein: CATQEGSNQPQHF; CDR3 DNA: TGTGCCACCCAGGAGGGAAGCAATCAGCCCCAGCATTTT
clone size: -; J gene: TRBJ1-4; D gene: -; V gene: TRBV9; CDR3 protein: CASSVTGMANEKLFF; CDR3 DNA: TGTGCCAGCAGCGTTACAGGGATGGCTAATGAAAAACTGTTTTTT
clone size: -; J gene: TRBJ1-2; D gene: TRBD1; V gene: TRBV30; CDR3 protein: CAWRVAGTGRANYGYTF; CDR3 DNA: TGTGCCTGGAGGGTTGCGGGGACAGGCCGGGCTAACTATGGCTACACCTTC
clone size: -; J gene: TRBJ2-7; D gene: TRBD1; V gene: TRBV6-5; CDR3 protein: CASTQTGTGTYEQYF; CDR3 DNA: TGTGCCAGCACCCAAACCGGGACAGGCACCTACGAGCAGTACTTC
clone size: -; J gene: TRBJ1-3; D gene: -; V gene: TRBV9; CDR3 protein: CASSPLFSSSGNTIYF; CDR3 DNA: TGTGCCAGCAGCCCCCTGTTTTCGTCCTCTGGAAACACCATATATTTT
clone size: -; J gene: TRBJ1-3; D gene: -; V gene: TRBV4-1; CDR3 protein: CASSRGGAGNTIYF; CDR3 DNA: TGCGCCAGCAGCCGCGGGGGTGCTGGAAACACCATATATTTT
clone size: -; J gene: TRBJ2-3; D gene: -; V gene: TRBV1; CDR3 protein: CTSSQEEGPRTDTQYF; CDR3 DNA: TGCACCAGCAGCCAAGAGGAGGGGCCCCGCACAGATACGCAGTATTTT
clone size: -; J gene: TRBJ2-2; D gene: -; V gene: TRBV7-9; CDR3 protein: CAERGTANTGELFF; CDR3 DNA: TGTGCCGAGCGCGGGACAGCGAACACCGGGGAGCTGTTTTTT
clone size: few; J gene: TRBJ1-1; D gene: -; V gene: TRBV7-8; CDR3 protein: CASSPVRRPGTEAFF; CDR3 DNA: TGTGCCAGCAGCCCGGTTAGGAGGCCCGGCACTGAAGCTTTCTTT
clone size: -; J gene: TRBJ1-1; D gene: -; V gene: TRBV27; CDR3 protein: CASSLWGPDTEAFF; CDR3 DNA: TGTGCCAGCAGTTTATGGGGGCCGGACACTGAAGCTTTCTTT
clone size: -; J gene: TRBJ1-5; D gene: TRBD1; V gene: TRBV7-2; CDR3 protein: CASSLTGQGNQPQHF; CDR3 DNA: TGTGCCAGCAGCTTAACCGGACAGGGCAATCAGCCCCAGCATTTT
clone size: -; J gene: TRBJ2-6; D gene: -; V gene: TRBV6-5; CDR3 protein: CASSLNPRRANVLTF; CDR3 DNA: TGTGCCAGCAGTTTAAACCCTAGGAGGGCCAACGTCCTGACTTTC